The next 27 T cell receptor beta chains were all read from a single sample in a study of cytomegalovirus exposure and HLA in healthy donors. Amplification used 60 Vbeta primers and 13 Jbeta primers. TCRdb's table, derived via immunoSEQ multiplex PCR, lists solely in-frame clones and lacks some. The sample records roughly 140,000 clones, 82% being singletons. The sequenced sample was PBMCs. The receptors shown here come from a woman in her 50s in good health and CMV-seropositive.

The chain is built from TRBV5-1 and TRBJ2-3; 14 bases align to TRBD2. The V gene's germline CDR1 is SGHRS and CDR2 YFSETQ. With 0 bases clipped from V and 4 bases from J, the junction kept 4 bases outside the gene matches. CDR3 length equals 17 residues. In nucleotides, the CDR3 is TGCGCCAGCAGCTTGGCCTCGACTAGCGGGGGGGCAGATACGCAGTATTTT. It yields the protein CASSLASTSGGADTQYF.

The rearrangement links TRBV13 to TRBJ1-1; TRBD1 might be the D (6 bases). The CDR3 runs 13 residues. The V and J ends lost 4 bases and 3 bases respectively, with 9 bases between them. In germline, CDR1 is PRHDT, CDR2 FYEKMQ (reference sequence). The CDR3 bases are TGTGCCAGCAGCTCCACAGGGCACACTGAAGCTTTCTTT. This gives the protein CASSSTGHTEAFF. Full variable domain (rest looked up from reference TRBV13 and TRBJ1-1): AAGVIQSPRHLIKEKRETATLKCYPIPRHDTVYWYQQGPGQDPQFLISFYEKMQSDKGSIPDRFSAQQFSDYHSELNMSSLELGDSALYFCASSSTGHTEAFFGQGTRLTVV.

CDR3 protein: CASSVGQVGEQYF. DNA for the CDR3: TGTGCCAGCAGTGTTGGACAGGTCGGCGAGCAGTACTTC. The gene calls are TRBV6-1 and TRBJ2-7; TRBD1 aligns across 7 bases. Germline V gives CDR1 MNHNS, CDR2 SASEGT. This CDR3 has 13 amino acids. J was trimmed by 6 bases and V by 4 bases; bases with no gene match: 6.

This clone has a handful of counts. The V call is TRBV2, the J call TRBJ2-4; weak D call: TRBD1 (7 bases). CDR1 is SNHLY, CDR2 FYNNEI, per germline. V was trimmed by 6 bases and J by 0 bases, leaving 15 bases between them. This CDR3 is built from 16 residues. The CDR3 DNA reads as TGTGCCAGCAGAGGACCAGGGGGGAGAGCCAAAAACATTCAGTACTTC. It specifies CASRGPGGRAKNIQYF.

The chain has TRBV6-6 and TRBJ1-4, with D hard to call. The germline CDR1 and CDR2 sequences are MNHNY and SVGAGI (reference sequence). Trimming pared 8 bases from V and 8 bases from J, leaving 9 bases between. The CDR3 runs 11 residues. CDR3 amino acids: CASHENEKLFF. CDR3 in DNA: TGTGCCAGCCACGAGAACGAAAAACTGTTTTTT.

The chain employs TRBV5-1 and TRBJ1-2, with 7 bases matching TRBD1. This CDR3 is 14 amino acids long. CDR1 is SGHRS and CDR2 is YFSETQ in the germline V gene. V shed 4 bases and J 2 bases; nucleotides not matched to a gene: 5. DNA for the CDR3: TGCGCCAGCAGCCCGGGACAGAGGAACTATGGCTACACCTTC. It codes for CASSPGQRNYGYTF.

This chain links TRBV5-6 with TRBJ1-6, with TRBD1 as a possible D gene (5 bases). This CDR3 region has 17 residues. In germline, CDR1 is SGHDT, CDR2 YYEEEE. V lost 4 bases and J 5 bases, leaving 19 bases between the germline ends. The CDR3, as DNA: TGTGCCAGCAGCCCTCTTCTGGCAGGGCGGAATAATTCACCCCTCCACTTT. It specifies CASSPLLAGRNNSPLHF.

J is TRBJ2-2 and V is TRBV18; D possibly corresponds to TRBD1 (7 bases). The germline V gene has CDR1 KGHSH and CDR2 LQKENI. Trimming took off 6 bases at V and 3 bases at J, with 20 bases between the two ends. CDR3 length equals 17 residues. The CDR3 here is CASSLPRGRGDTGELFF. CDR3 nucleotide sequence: TGTGCCAGCTCCCTACCGAGGGGGCGGGGCGACACCGGGGAGCTGTTTTTT. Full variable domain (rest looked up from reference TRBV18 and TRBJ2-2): NAGVMQNPRHLVRRRGQEARLRCSPMKGHSHVYWYRQLPEEGLKFMVYLQKENIIDESGMPKERFSAEFPKEGPSILRIQQVVRGDSAAYFCASSLPRGRGDTGELFFGEGSRLTVL.

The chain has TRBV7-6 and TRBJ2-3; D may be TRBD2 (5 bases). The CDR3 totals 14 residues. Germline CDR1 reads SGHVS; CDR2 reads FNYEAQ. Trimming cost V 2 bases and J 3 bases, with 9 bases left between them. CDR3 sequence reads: CASSLNSVTDTQYF. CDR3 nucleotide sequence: TGTGCCAGCAGCTTAAATAGCGTTACAGATACGCAGTATTTT.

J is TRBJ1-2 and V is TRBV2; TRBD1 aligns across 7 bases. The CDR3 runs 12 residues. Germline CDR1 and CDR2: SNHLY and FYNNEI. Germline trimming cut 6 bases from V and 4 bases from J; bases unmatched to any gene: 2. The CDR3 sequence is CASRGQSYGYTF. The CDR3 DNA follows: TGTGCCAGCAGGGGACAGTCCTATGGCTACACCTTC.

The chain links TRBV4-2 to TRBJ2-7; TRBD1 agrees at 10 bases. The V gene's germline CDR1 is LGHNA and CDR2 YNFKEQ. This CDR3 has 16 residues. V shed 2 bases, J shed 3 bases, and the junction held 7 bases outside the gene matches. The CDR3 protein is CASSQSRRDRGYEQYF. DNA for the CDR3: TGTGCCAGCAGCCAAAGTCGAAGGGACAGGGGCTACGAGCAGTACTTC.

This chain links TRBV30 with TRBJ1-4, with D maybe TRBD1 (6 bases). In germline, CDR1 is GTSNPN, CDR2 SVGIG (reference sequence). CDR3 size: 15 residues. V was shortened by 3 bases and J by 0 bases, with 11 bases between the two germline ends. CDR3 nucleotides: TGTGCCTGGAGCCAGGGGATTGCAACTAATGAAAAACTGTTTTTT. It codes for CAWSQGIATNEKLFF.

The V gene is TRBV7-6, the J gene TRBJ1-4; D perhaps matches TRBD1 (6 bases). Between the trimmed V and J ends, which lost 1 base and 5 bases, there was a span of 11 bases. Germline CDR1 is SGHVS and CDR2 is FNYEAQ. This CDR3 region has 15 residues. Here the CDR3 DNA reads TGTGCCAGCAGCTTAGGGACAGCTCAAAATGAAAAACTGTTTTTT. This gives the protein CASSLGTAQNEKLFF.

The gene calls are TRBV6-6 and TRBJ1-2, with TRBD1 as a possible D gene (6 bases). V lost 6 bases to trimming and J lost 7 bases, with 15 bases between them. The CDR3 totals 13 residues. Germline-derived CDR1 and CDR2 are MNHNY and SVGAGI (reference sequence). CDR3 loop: CASRNTGLGGYTF. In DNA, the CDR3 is TGTGCCAGCAGAAACACAGGGCTTGGTGGCTACACCTTC.

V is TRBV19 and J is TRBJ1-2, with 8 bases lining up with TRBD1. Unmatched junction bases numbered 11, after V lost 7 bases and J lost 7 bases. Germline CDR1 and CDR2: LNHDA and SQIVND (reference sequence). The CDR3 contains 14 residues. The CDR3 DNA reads TGTGCCAGTAATTTCCTCCCAGACAGGGGTGGCTACACCTTC. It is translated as CASNFLPDRGGYTF.

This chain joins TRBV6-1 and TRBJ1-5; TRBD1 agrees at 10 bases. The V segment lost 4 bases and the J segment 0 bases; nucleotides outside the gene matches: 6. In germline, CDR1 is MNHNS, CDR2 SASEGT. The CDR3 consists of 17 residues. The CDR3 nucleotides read TGTGCCAGCAGTGGGGGACAGGGGCAATATAGCAATCAGCCCCAGCATTTT. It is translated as CASSGGQGQYSNQPQHF.

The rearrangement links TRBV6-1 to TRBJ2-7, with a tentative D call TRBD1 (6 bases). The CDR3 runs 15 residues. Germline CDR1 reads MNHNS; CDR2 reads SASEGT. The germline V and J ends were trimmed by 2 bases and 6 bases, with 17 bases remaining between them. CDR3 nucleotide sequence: TGTGCCAGCAGTGAAACAGGGAGCCCTACGGGCGAGCAGTACTTC. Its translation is CASSETGSPTGEQYF.

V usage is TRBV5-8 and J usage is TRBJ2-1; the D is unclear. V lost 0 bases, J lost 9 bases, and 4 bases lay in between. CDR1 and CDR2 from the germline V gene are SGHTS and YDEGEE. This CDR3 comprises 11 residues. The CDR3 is CASSLVGEQFF. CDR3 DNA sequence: TGTGCCAGCAGCTTGGTCGGTGAGCAGTTCTTC.

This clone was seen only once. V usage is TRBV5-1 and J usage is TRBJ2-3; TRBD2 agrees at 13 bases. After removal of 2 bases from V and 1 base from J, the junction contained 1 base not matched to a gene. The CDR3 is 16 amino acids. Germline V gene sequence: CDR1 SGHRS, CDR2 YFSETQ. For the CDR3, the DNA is TGCGCCAGCAGCTTAGGACTAGCGGGGGGCACAGATACGCAGTATTTT. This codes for CASSLGLAGGTDTQYF. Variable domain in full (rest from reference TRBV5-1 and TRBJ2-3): KAGVTQTPRYLIKTRGQQVTLSCSPISGHRSVSWYQQTPGQGLQFLFEYFSETQRNKGNFPGRFSGRQFSNSRSEMNVSTLELGDSALYLCASSLGLAGGTDTQYFGPGTRLTVL.

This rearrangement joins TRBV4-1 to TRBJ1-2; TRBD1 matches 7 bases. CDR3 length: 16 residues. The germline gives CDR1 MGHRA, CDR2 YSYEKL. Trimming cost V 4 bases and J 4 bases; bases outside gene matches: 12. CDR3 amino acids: CASSPKGAGVAYGYTF. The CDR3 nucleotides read TGCGCCAGCAGCCCGAAGGGGGCAGGGGTTGCCTATGGCTACACCTTC.

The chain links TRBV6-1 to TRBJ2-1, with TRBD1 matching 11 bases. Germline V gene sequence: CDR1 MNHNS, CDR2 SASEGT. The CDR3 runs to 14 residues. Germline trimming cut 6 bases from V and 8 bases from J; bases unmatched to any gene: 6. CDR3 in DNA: TGTGCCAGCAGCCCGGGACAGGGGGGTTATGAGCAGTTCTTC. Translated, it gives CASSPGQGGYEQFF.

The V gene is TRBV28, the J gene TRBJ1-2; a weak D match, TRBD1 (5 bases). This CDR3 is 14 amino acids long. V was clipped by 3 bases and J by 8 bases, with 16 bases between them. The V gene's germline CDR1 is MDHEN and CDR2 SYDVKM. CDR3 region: CASSFPQGLDGYTF. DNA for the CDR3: TGTGCCAGCAGTTTCCCCCAGGGACTTGACGGCTACACCTTC.

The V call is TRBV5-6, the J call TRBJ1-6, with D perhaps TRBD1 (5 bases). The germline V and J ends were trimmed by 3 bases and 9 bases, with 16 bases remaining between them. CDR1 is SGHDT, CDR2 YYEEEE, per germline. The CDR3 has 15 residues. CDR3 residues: CASSSGVAWSSPLHF. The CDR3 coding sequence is TGTGCCAGCAGCTCGGGGGTGGCTTGGAGTTCACCCCTCCACTTT. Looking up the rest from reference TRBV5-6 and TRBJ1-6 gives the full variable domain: DAGVTQSPTHLIKTRGQQVTLRCSPKSGHDTVSWYQQALGQGPQFIFQYYEEEERQRGNFPDRFSGHQFPNYSSELNVNALLLGDSALYLCASSSGVAWSSPLHFGNGTRLTVT.

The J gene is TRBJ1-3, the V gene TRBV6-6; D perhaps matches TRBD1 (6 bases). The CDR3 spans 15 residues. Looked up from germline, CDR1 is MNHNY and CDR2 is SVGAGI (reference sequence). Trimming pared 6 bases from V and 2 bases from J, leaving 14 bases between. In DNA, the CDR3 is TGTGCCAGCAGCCCACAGGGCGGTACTGGAAACACCATATATTTT. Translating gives CASSPQGGTGNTIYF.

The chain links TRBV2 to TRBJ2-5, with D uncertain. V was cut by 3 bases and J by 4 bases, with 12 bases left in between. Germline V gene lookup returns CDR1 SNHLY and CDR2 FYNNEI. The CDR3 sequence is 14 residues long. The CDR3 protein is CASSERRSGETQYF. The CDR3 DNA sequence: TGTGCCAGCAGTGAGAGAAGGTCGGGAGAGACCCAGTACTTC.

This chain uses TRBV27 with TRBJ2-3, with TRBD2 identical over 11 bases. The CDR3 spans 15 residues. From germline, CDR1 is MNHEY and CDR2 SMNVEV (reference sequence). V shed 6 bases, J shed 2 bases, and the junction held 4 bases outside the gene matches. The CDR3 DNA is TGTGCCAGCAGGACTAGCGGGGACACCACAGATACGCAGTATTTT. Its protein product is CASRTSGDTTDTQYF.

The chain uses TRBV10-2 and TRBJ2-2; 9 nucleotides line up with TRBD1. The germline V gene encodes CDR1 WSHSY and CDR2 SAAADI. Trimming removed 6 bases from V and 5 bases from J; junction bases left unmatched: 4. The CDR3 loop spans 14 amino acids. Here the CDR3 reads CASRLGQGTGELFF. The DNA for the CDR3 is TGCGCCAGCAGATTAGGACAGGGGACCGGGGAGCTGTTTTTT.